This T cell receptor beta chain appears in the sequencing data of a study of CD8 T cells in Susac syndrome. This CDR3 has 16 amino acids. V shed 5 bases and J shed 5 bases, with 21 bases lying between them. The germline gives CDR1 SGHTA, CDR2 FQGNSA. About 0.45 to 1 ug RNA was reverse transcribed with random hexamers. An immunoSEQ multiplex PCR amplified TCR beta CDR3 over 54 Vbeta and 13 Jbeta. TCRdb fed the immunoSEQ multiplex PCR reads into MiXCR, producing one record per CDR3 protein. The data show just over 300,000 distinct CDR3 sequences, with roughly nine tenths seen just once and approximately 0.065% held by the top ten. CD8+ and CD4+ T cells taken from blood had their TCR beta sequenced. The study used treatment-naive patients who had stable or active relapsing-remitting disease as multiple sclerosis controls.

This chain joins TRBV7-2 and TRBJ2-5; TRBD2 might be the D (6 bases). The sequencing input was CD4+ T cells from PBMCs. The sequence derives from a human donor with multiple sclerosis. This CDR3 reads CASSRSSVGWGETQYF. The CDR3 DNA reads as TGTGCCAGCAGCCGCTCTAGCGTGGGGTGGGGGGAGACCCAGTACTTC.